The next 23 T cell receptor beta chains were all read from a single sample in a study of T cells after yellow fever vaccination. A single record per CDR3 protein comes from TCRdb applying MiXCR to the 5' RACE reads. The sample includes 500,000 to 650,000 distinct CDR3 sequences, 17% of them seen just once. Sequenced material: PBMCs, taken about 5 days after the first yellow fever vaccination. The receptors here all came from a man younger than 35 who received the YFV17D yellow fever vaccine.

The chain recombines TRBV30 with TRBJ1-2; D not resolved. The CDR3 runs to 13 residues. Trimming took 3 bases from V and 0 from J, leaving 8 bases between them. In germline, CDR1 is GTSNPN, CDR2 SVGIG (reference sequence). In nucleotides, the CDR3 is TGTGCCTGGAGGAGGTGGACTAACTATGGCTACACCTTC. It specifies CAWRRWTNYGYTF. Looking up the rest from reference TRBV30 and TRBJ1-2 gives the full variable domain: SQTIHQWPATLVQPVGSPLSLECTVEGTSNPNLYWYRQAAGRGLQLLFYSVGIGQISSEVPQNLSASRPQDRQFILSSKKLLLSDSGFYLCAWRRWTNYGYTFGSGTRLTVV.

The rearrangement links TRBV4-3 to TRBJ2-1; D remains ambiguous. Trimming left V 0 bases short and J 3 bases short, with 6 bases between. Looked up from germline, CDR1 is LGHNA and CDR2 is YSLEER. The CDR3 runs to 14 residues. Here the CDR3 DNA reads TGCGCCAGCAGCCAAGATCTGATCTACAATGAGCAGTTCTTC. This codes for CASSQDLIYNEQFF.

This clonotype was seen only a few times. The chain uses TRBV4-3 and TRBJ2-7, with no clear D. Trimming pared 0 bases from V and 4 bases from J, leaving 13 bases between. The CDR3 covers 15 residues. Germline CDR1 and CDR2: LGHNA and YSLEER. The CDR3 region has the DNA TGCGCCAGCAGCCAAGATCACCATCGGCTGTACGAGCAGTACTTC. Translated, it gives CASSQDHHRLYEQYF.

The CDR3 sequence: CASSLGVNSYNSPLHF. DNA of the CDR3: TGTGCCAGCAGCTTGGGGGTGAACTCCTATAATTCACCCCTCCACTTT. This chain connects TRBV5-6 to TRBJ1-6; D is undetermined. Germline CDR1 reads SGHDT; CDR2 reads YYEEEE. Trimming pared 0 bases from V and 0 bases from J, leaving 7 bases between. This CDR3 spans 16 amino acids.

This clonotype was found a few times. This rearrangement joins TRBV7-3 to TRBJ2-2; no firm D call. CDR1 and CDR2 from the germline V gene are SGHTA and FQGTGA. V was pared by 10 bases and J by 1 base, with 13 bases between. The CDR3 sequence is 14 residues long. The CDR3, as DNA: TGTGCCACCCGGGCCCTAGAGAACACCGGGGAGCTGTTTTTT. Amino acid sequence: CATRALENTGELFF.

The rearrangement uses TRBV27 and TRBJ2-3; 9 nucleotides agree with TRBD2. Trimming removed 3 bases from V and 5 bases from J; junction bases left unmatched: 9. This CDR3 contains 16 residues. Looked up from germline, CDR1 is MNHEY and CDR2 is SMNVEV (reference sequence). The chain's CDR3 is CASSLGAGGKKDTQYF. CDR3 DNA: TGTGCCAGCAGTTTGGGGGCGGGGGGGAAGAAAGATACGCAGTATTTT.

The J gene is TRBJ2-2, the V gene TRBV30; D is undetermined. The CDR3 consists of 15 residues. The V gene's germline CDR1 is GTSNPN and CDR2 SVGIG (reference sequence). V lost 2 bases to trimming and J lost 1 base, with 11 bases between them. CDR3 amino acids: CAWSRVGRNTGELFF. DNA for the CDR3: TGTGCCTGGAGTAGGGTTGGTAGGAACACCGGGGAGCTGTTTTTT.

In its sample, this clonotype was seen a few times. J is TRBJ2-3 and V is TRBV20-1; either TRBD1 or TRBD2 may fit D (5 bases each). Germline V gene data show CDR1 as DFQATT and CDR2 as SNEGSKA (reference sequence). V dropped 4 bases and J dropped 0 bases, with 17 bases sitting between them. The CDR3 has 16 residues. CDR3 loop: CSATPWRGASTDTQYF. CDR3 nucleotide sequence: TGCAGTGCTACACCTTGGAGAGGGGCTAGCACAGATACGCAGTATTTT.

This clonotype has a handful of counts. The rearrangement joins TRBV5-4 to TRBJ1-1; D possibly corresponds to TRBD1 (5 bases). Trimming took off 5 bases at V and 0 bases at J, with 8 bases between the two ends. The CDR3 consists of 13 residues. Germline V gene lookup returns CDR1 SGHNT and CDR2 YYREEE (reference sequence). CDR3 bases: TGTGCCAGCAGAAGACAGATGAACACTGAAGCTTTCTTT. This sequence encodes CASRRQMNTEAFF. Full variable domain (outside the CDR3, taken from reference TRBV5-4 and TRBJ1-1): ETGVTQSPTHLIKTRGQQVTLRCSSQSGHNTVSWYQQALGQGPQFIFQYYREEENGRGNFPPRFSGLQFPNYSSELNVNALELDDSALYLCASRRQMNTEAFFGQGTRLTVV.

A few counts support this clonotype. In DNA form, the CDR3 reads TGTGCCAGCAGCCATGCAACAAGGGCGGATACGCAGTATTTT. The encoded protein is CASSHATRADTQYF. V gene TRBV28 combines with J gene TRBJ2-3; unclear D gene. The CDR3 consists of 14 residues. CDR1 MDHEN and CDR2 SYDVKM come from the germline V gene. Trimming removed 6 bases at V and 6 bases at J, with 16 bases between.

This clonotype has a handful of counts. CDR3 sequence (DNA): TGTGCCTGGAGTGTAAGAAATAGAGAGACCCAGTACTTC. It translates to CAWSVRNRETQYF. This chain uses TRBV30 with TRBJ2-5; D is unclear. The CDR3 totals 13 residues. From germline, CDR1 is GTSNPN and CDR2 SVGIG (reference sequence). V was shortened by 0 bases and J by 4 bases, with 9 bases between the two germline ends.

This chain uses TRBV18 with TRBJ2-3; D is unresolved. The V end was cut by 1 base, the J end by 0 bases, with 11 bases between. This CDR3 is 16 amino acids long. CDR1 is KGHSH, CDR2 LQKENI, per germline. In DNA, the CDR3 is TGTGCCAGCTCACCACTCGGTCAGAGTAGCACAGATACGCAGTATTTT. It translates to CASSPLGQSSTDTQYF.

The V and J genes are TRBV5-1 and TRBJ1-1, with D possibly TRBD1 on 5 matching bases. The CDR3 is 15 residues long. The V gene lost 4 bases and the J gene lost 4 bases, with 17 bases spanning the gap. Germline V gives CDR1 SGHRS, CDR2 YFSETQ. CDR3 in amino acids: CASSRISQGSTEAFF. For the CDR3, the DNA is TGCGCCAGCAGCAGGATCTCTCAGGGTAGCACTGAAGCTTTCTTT.

This clonotype was observed a few times. V usage is TRBV6-5 and J usage is TRBJ2-3; the D is unclear. Deletions cut 1 base from V and 2 bases from J, with 7 bases between. CDR1 is MNHEY, CDR2 SVGAGI, per germline. CDR3 length: 14 amino acids. Here the CDR3 DNA reads TGTGCCAGCAGTTACTGGCGAAACACAGATACGCAGTATTTT. Translation: CASSYWRNTDTQYF.

This clonotype occurred a few times. V gene TRBV7-2 combines with J gene TRBJ2-4; 9 nucleotides agree with TRBD1. V shed 4 bases and J 8 bases; nucleotides not matched to a gene: 6. Germline V gene data show CDR1 as SGHTA and CDR2 as FQGNSA. CDR3 length: 14 residues. CDR3 sequence reads: CASSSDRGIDIQYF. CDR3 bases: TGTGCCAGCAGCTCCGACAGGGGGATCGACATTCAGTACTTC. Based on the CDR3 plus reference TRBV7-2 and TRBJ2-4, the full variable domain is GAGVSQSPSNKVTEKGKDVELRCDPISGHTALYWYRQSLGQGLEFLIYFQGNSAPDKSGLPSDRFSAERTGGSVSTLTIQRTQQEDSAVYLCASSSDRGIDIQYFGAGTRLSVL.

This clonotype was observed a few times. This chain connects TRBV7-3 to TRBJ1-6; a possible D gene is TRBD1 (5 bases). Trimming left V 2 bases short and J 8 bases short, with 7 bases between. The CDR3 consists of 13 residues. Germline CDR1 SGHTA, CDR2 FQGTGA. The CDR3 loop is CASSLEQDSPLHF. CDR3 DNA sequence: TGTGCCAGCAGCTTAGAACAGGATTCACCCCTCCACTTT.

Only a few counts were recorded for this clonotype. The gene calls are TRBV25-1 and TRBJ2-3; 12 bases match TRBD2. V was clipped by 3 bases and J by 10 bases; unmatched bases: 11. CDR1 and CDR2 from the germline V gene are MGHDK and SYGVNS. The CDR3 runs to 16 residues. The CDR3, as DNA: TGTGCCAGCAGTGAGGGCCTAGCGGGGGGGGGTGAGGCGCAGTATTTT. This gives the protein CASSEGLAGGGEAQYF.

This sequence joins TRBV20-1 and TRBJ2-2, with 8 bases aligning to TRBD1. With V trimmed by 0 bases and J by 0 bases, 9 bases remained unmatched. This CDR3 spans 18 amino acids. Germline CDR1 DFQATT, CDR2 SNEGSKA (reference sequence). Here the CDR3 reads CSARDLRTGSANTGELFF. The DNA of the CDR3 is TGCAGTGCTAGAGATCTAAGGACAGGGTCGGCGAACACCGGGGAGCTGTTTTTT.

This clonotype came up a few times. V usage is TRBV5-5 and J usage is TRBJ2-1; either TRBD1 or TRBD2 may supply D (5 bases each). CDR1 and CDR2 (germline): SGHKS, YYEKEE (reference sequence). The CDR3 totals 16 residues. V was clipped by 0 bases and J by 0 bases, with 10 bases between them. The CDR3 nucleotides are TGTGCCAGCAGCTTGGGGGGACGGACCTCCTACAATGAGCAGTTCTTC. Amino acids: CASSLGGRTSYNEQFF.

The rearrangement uses TRBV4-3 and TRBJ1-1, with a possible D match to TRBD1 (5 bases). The CDR3 is 15 amino acids. Trimming removed 0 bases at V and 0 bases at J, with 8 bases between. Germline CDR1 LGHNA, CDR2 YSLEER. The CDR3 DNA follows: TGCGCCAGCAGCCAAGACCCGACAGTGAACACTGAAGCTTTCTTT. Protein sequence: CASSQDPTVNTEAFF.

This clonotype has a handful of counts. The chain couples TRBV5-6 to TRBJ2-3, with D perhaps matching TRBD1 or TRBD2 (5 bases each). The CDR3 runs 18 residues. Looked up from germline, CDR1 is SGHDT and CDR2 is YYEEEE. Trimming removed 4 bases from V and 0 bases from J, with 21 bases in between. The CDR3 DNA is TGTGCCAGCAGCGACGAGGGTGTGGGGGTTACTAGCACAGATACGCAGTATTTT. This encodes CASSDEGVGVTSTDTQYF.

This clonotype was counted ten times or more. The rearrangement joins TRBV20-1 to TRBJ2-1; D possibly corresponds to TRBD1 (5 bases). V shed 4 bases and J shed 6 bases, with 16 bases lying between them. From germline, CDR1 is DFQATT and CDR2 SNEGSKA (reference sequence). This CDR3 has 14 amino acids. The CDR3 nucleotides read TGCAGTGCTACCCCATCCGGCAGGGTCAATGAGCAGTTCTTC. This sequence encodes CSATPSGRVNEQFF.

This clonotype came up a few times. The chain joins TRBV4-2 to TRBJ1-3; D is ambiguous. This CDR3 is built from 16 residues. Trimming pared 5 bases from V and 3 bases from J, leaving 17 bases between. The germline gives CDR1 LGHNA, CDR2 YNFKEQ. In DNA form, the CDR3 reads TGTGCCAGCAGCTCAGAGGTCCAACTGAGTGGAAACACCATATATTTT. Translating it yields CASSSEVQLSGNTIYF.